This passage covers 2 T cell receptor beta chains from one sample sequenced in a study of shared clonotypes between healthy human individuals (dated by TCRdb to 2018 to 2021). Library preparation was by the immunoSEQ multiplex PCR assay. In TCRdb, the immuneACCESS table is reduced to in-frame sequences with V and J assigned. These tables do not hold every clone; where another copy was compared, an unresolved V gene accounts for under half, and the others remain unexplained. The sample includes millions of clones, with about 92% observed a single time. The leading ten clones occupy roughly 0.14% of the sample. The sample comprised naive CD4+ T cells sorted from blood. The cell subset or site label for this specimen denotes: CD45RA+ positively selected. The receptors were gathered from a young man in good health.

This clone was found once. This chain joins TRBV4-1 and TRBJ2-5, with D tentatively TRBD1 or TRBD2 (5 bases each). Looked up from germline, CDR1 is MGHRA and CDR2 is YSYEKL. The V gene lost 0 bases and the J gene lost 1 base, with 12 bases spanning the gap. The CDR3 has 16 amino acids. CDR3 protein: CASSQEIRDPQETQYF. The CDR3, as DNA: TGCGCCAGCAGCCAAGAGATCCGGGACCCCCAAGAGACCCAGTACTTC.

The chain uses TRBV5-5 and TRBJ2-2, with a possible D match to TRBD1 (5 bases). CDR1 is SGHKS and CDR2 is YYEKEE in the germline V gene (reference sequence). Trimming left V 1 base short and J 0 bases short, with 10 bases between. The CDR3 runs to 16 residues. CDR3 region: CASSLPDTANTGELFF. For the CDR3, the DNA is TGTGCCAGCAGCTTGCCGGACACAGCGAACACCGGGGAGCTGTTTTTT.